The 11 T cell receptor beta chains listed next were all sequenced from one sample in a study of metastatic and nonmetastatic thyroid tumors. All patients reached thyroid surgery having received no treatment beforehand. TCRdb redid the clone calls on the PCR reads using MiXCR. This sample yields tens of thousands of clones, of which less than 20% are seen a single time; roughly 22% belongs to the top ten. The sequenced sample consisted of blood. All receptors derive from a female donor with papillary thyroid cancer or a benign thyroid nodule (not recorded which). Some clones in this sample may be carry-over from other donors' samples.

The J gene is TRBJ1-1, the V gene TRBV6-1, with TRBD1 as a possible D gene (6 bases). The CDR3 loop spans 14 amino acids. Germline V gives CDR1 MNHNS, CDR2 SASEGT. The germline V and J ends were trimmed by 1 base and 11 bases, with 17 bases remaining between them. Here the CDR3 reads CASSEGLWGAYAFF. DNA of the CDR3: TGTGCCAGCAGTGAAGGCCTGTGGGGGGCGTATGCTTTCTTT.

This clone has a count of ten or more. CDR3 nucleotide sequence: TGTGCCACCGGACTAGCGGGAGTCTACGAGCAGTACTTC. It yields the protein CATGLAGVYEQYF. The chain combines TRBV3-1 with TRBJ2-7; 13 positions match TRBD2. Germline lookup yields CDR1 LGHDT and CDR2 YNNKEL (reference sequence). J gave up 3 bases and V 10 bases, and 3 bases lay outside the gene matches. The CDR3 is 13 residues long.

This clone showed up many times. This chain uses TRBV2 with TRBJ1-4; D uncertain. In germline, CDR1 is SNHLY, CDR2 FYNNEI. Deletions cut 3 bases from V and 7 bases from J, with 12 bases between. CDR3 length: 14 residues. The CDR3 sequence is CASSDFTRVEKLFF. Here the CDR3 DNA reads TGTGCCAGCAGTGATTTTACGCGGGTTGAAAAACTGTTTTTT.

This clone was observed many times. The chain employs TRBV2 and TRBJ2-1, with TRBD2 as a possible D gene (6 bases). CDR3 size: 16 residues. Trimming left V 6 bases short and J 4 bases short, with 19 bases between. Germline CDR1 is SNHLY and CDR2 is FYNNEI. For the CDR3, the DNA is TGTGCCAGCAGCGGCGGGGCAGGGAGGAAATACAATGAGCAGTTCTTC. Its translation: CASSGGAGRKYNEQFF.

The chain carries TRBV24-1 and TRBJ2-1, with 8 bases matching TRBD2. The germline V gene has CDR1 KGHDR and CDR2 SFDVKD. The CDR3 loop spans 15 amino acids. V lost 4 bases to trimming and J lost 4 bases; unmatched junction nucleotides: 5. The CDR3, as DNA: TGTGCCACCAGTGACATTAGCGGGAAATACAATGAGCAGTTCTTC. Amino acids: CATSDISGKYNEQFF.

This clone has ten or more counts. V and J are TRBV12-3 or TRBV12-4 and TRBJ1-4, with D uncertain. The V and J ends lost 6 bases and 0 bases respectively, with 11 bases between them. The length of the CDR3 is 15 residues. The CDR3 coding sequence is TGTGCCAGCAGCATCCGCTTCGCAACTAATGAAAAACTGTTTTTT. It translates to CASSIRFATNEKLFF.

The table lists this clone with many counts. This chain connects TRBV5-4 to TRBJ1-1; 7 positions agree with TRBD1. The CDR3 is 13 amino acids. CDR1 is SGHNT, CDR2 YYREEE, per germline (reference sequence). V shed 5 bases, J shed 2 bases, and the junction held 3 bases outside the gene matches. CDR3 in amino acids: CASSRQGNTEAFF. In nucleotides, the CDR3 is TGTGCCAGCAGTCGACAGGGAAACACTGAAGCTTTCTTT.

This clone has at least ten counts. Distinct nucleotide sequences in the sample also encode this CDR3. V usage is TRBV4-2 and J usage is TRBJ1-3, with TRBD1 matching 7 bases. The J segment lost 2 bases and the V segment lost 0 bases, leaving 1 base of the junction unmatched. The CDR3 extends over 15 amino acids. The germline gives CDR1 LGHNA, CDR2 YNFKEQ. The CDR3 loop reads CASSQEDRAGNTIYF. The CDR3 nucleotides read TGTGCCAGCAGCCAAGAAGACAGGGCTGGAAACACCATATATTTT.

This clone was seen a handful of times. CDR3 sequence reads: CASSESGRAAYGYTF. The DNA for the CDR3 is TGTGCCAGCAGTGAAAGTGGCAGGGCGGCCTATGGCTACACCTTC. This chain connects TRBV6-1 to TRBJ1-2, with a weak D call TRBD1 (5 bases). Germline V lookup: CDR1 MNHNS, CDR2 SASEGT. The V and J ends lost 2 bases and 4 bases respectively, with 14 bases between them. This CDR3 region has 15 residues.

This clone occurred many times. This rearrangement joins TRBV12-3 or TRBV12-4 to TRBJ2-5; 8 nucleotides line up with TRBD2. V gave up 7 bases and J gave up 1 base; unmatched junction bases: 2. CDR3 length: 13 amino acids. The CDR3 reads CASTGGGQETQYF. CDR3 sequence (DNA): TGTGCCAGCACGGGAGGGGGCCAAGAGACCCAGTACTTC.

On this clone itself: The conserved closing phenylalanine or tryptophan is absent in this CDR3, likely reflecting a read error. It is unclear where the CDR3 begins or ends on the DNA, so no DNA is shown, and the CDR3 is as TCRdb lists it. The gene calls are TRBV27 and TRBJ1-2; TRBD1, as called in the table, went unchecked against the DNA. Germline V gives CDR1 MNHEY, CDR2 SMNVEV (reference sequence). The CDR3 spans 15 residues, counting both ends. The CDR3: CASSAMTVPSYGYII.